This TCR beta chain was sequenced in a study of blood T cells in healthy people across ages. V trimming: 5 bases; J trimming: 0 bases; junction bases outside the gene matches: 1. The CDR3 is made up of 14 amino acids. Germline loops: CDR1 LNHDA, CDR2 SQIVND (reference sequence). Primers used in a second PCR of about 7 to 12 cycles were a sample-barcoded 5' primer and a J-beta primer mix. TCRdb re-analysed the 5' RACE reads in MiXCR, keeping a single row per CDR3 protein. Among about 1 million distinct CDR3 sequences, around 43% were seen once, and the ten largest hold approximately 17%. The chain combines TRBV19 with TRBJ2-1; 7 bases line up with TRBD1. The receptor was derived from a woman aged 60-75 years in good health. The sample consisted of blood. The CDR3, as DNA: TGTGCCAGTAGTGACAGGGCCTCCTACAATGAGCAGTTCTTC. Translated: CASSDRASYNEQFF.